Below, 14 T cell receptor beta chains from the same sample are listed, as sequenced in a study of blood T cell repertoires in COVID-19 (dated by TCRdb to 2019 to 2021). The library was prepared using the immunoSEQ multiplex PCR assay. TCRdb stores this immuneACCESS table with in-frame sequences only. Part of the clones is absent; in the studies checked, under half of the shortfall reflects unresolved V genes, and no reason is known for the rest. Present in this sample are around 400,000 clones, around 92% of which were seen just once. The ten largest clones capture around 1.2% of the sample. Sample: peripheral blood. The receptors originated from a man aged 35-49 years with acute or convalescent COVID-19.

Many counts were recorded for this clone. The V call is TRBV5-1, the J call TRBJ1-2, with D possibly TRBD1 on 6 matching bases. The V and J ends lost 4 bases and 0 bases respectively, with 13 bases between them. This CDR3 has 15 amino acids. Germline assignment: CDR1 SGHRS and CDR2 YFSETQ. This CDR3 reads CASSPSGATNYGYTF. Written as DNA, the CDR3 is TGCGCCAGCAGCCCCTCAGGGGCAACTAACTATGGCTACACCTTC. The whole variable domain, filled in from reference TRBV5-1 and TRBJ1-2, reads KAGVTQTPRYLIKTRGQQVTLSCSPISGHRSVSWYQQTPGQGLQFLFEYFSETQRNKGNFPGRFSGRQFSNSRSEMNVSTLELGDSALYLCASSPSGATNYGYTFGSGTRLTVV.

This sequence joins TRBV19 and TRBJ2-4, with D tentatively TRBD2 (5 bases). V shed 5 bases and J shed 3 bases, with 11 bases lying between them. The CDR3 contains 14 residues. CDR1 is LNHDA and CDR2 is SQIVND in the germline V gene (reference sequence). The CDR3 reads CASSQTGFKNIQYF. Written as DNA, the CDR3 is TGTGCCAGTAGTCAGACGGGATTCAAAAACATTCAGTACTTC.

The chain joins TRBV5-5 to TRBJ2-1; a possible D gene is TRBD1 (6 bases). V gave up 3 bases and J gave up 3 bases, with 13 bases separating them. Looked up from germline, CDR1 is SGHKS and CDR2 is YYEKEE (reference sequence). This CDR3 region has 15 residues. CDR3 nucleotide sequence: TGTGCCAGCAGCTGGGGGCTAATGGACTACAATGAGCAGTTCTTC. Its protein product is CASSWGLMDYNEQFF.

The rearrangement uses TRBV19 and TRBJ1-2, with 10 nucleotides matching TRBD1. The CDR3 covers 16 residues. Germline CDR1 reads LNHDA; CDR2 reads SQIVND (reference sequence). Germline trimming cut 9 bases from V and 2 bases from J; bases unmatched to any gene: 12. DNA for the CDR3: TGTGCCAGCTGCCCGGGGGGACAGGGGTTGAACTATGGCTACACCTTC. Its protein product is CASCPGGQGLNYGYTF.

This clone was seen a handful of times. This chain connects TRBV29-1 to TRBJ2-1; 7 bases map to TRBD1. This CDR3 is built from 12 residues. V lost 3 bases, J lost 7 bases, and 3 bases stayed unmatched. The germline CDR1 and CDR2 sequences are SQVTM and ANQGSEA. The CDR3 here is CSVEKQGNEQFF. The DNA of the CDR3 is TGCAGCGTTGAGAAACAGGGGAATGAGCAGTTCTTC.

In DNA form, the CDR3 reads TGTGCCACCAGCAGACTGGGGGCCCCCTCCTACAATGAGCAGTTCTTC. This sequence encodes CATSRLGAPSYNEQFF. The chain uses TRBV15 and TRBJ2-1; D is possibly TRBD1 (6 bases). The CDR3 covers 16 residues. With 2 bases removed from V and 0 bases from J, the gap between germline ends came to 11 bases. In germline, CDR1 is LNHNV, CDR2 YYDKDF (reference sequence).

V is TRBV2 and J is TRBJ2-5, with a tentative D call TRBD2 (5 bases). CDR3 length equals 13 residues. The V end was cut by 6 bases, the J end by 1 base, with 9 bases between. CDR1 and CDR2 from the germline V gene are SNHLY and FYNNEI. The CDR3 protein is CASRRGSQETQYF. The CDR3 nucleotides read TGTGCCAGCAGGAGAGGGAGCCAAGAGACCCAGTACTTC.

CDR3 residues: CAIRQRTGPNEKLFF. DNA for the CDR3: TGTGCCATCAGACAAAGGACAGGACCTAATGAAAAACTGTTTTTT. The chain has TRBV10-3 and TRBJ1-4, with TRBD1 matching 7 bases. The trim removed 6 bases at V and 3 bases at J, leaving 7 bases unmatched. The CDR3 spans 15 residues. Germline CDR1 is ENHRY and CDR2 is SYGVKD.

This chain's CDR3 is CASSYGQASEQYF. CDR3 DNA sequence: TGTGCCAGCAGTTACGGACAGGCTTCTGAGCAGTACTTC. The chain has TRBV6-5 and TRBJ2-7, with 7 bases fitting TRBD1. CDR3 length equals 13 residues. Germline assignment: CDR1 MNHEY and CDR2 SVGAGI. With V trimmed by 2 bases and J by 7 bases, 5 bases remained unmatched.

This sequence joins TRBV28 and TRBJ1-1, with D hard to call. Trimming stripped 3 bases from V and 0 bases from J, with 5 bases between. Germline CDR1 MDHEN, CDR2 SYDVKM. The CDR3 spans 13 residues. The CDR3 spells CASSLALNTEAFF. The DNA of the CDR3 is TGTGCCAGCAGTTTGGCCCTGAACACTGAAGCTTTCTTT.

The CDR3 bases are TGTGCCAGCACCGGGAGGGCTGGGGCCAACGTCCTGACTTTC. As protein: CASTGRAGANVLTF. This rearrangement joins TRBV28 to TRBJ2-6, with 8 bases fitting TRBD2. V gave up 7 bases and J gave up 2 bases; unmatched junction bases: 1. CDR3 length: 14 amino acids. Germline V CDR1 and CDR2: MDHEN, SYDVKM.

The V call is TRBV4-1, the J call TRBJ2-7; 12 bases align to TRBD1. The CDR3 is 16 amino acids. CDR1 MGHRA and CDR2 YSYEKL come from the germline V gene. J lost 3 bases, V lost 1 base, and 4 bases had no gene match. The DNA of the CDR3 is TGCGCCAGCAGCCAAGTTTGGGACAGGGGGCACTACGAGCAGTACTTC. It encodes CASSQVWDRGHYEQYF.

This rearrangement joins TRBV18 to TRBJ2-4, with 7 positions matching TRBD2. The CDR3 loop spans 14 amino acids. The germline V gene encodes CDR1 KGHSH and CDR2 LQKENI. V lost 5 bases, J lost 8 bases, and 9 bases stayed unmatched. The DNA of the CDR3 is TGTGCCAGCTCATCGGGGGGTCTCGGAGACATTCAGTACTTC. Protein: CASSSGGLGDIQYF. Using reference TRBV18 and TRBJ2-4 for the parts outside the CDR3, the full variable domain is NAGVMQNPRHLVRRRGQEARLRCSPMKGHSHVYWYRQLPEEGLKFMVYLQKENIIDESGMPKERFSAEFPKEGPSILRIQQVVRGDSAAYFCASSSGGLGDIQYFGAGTRLSVL.

Only a few counts were recorded for this clone. V usage is TRBV2 and J usage is TRBJ2-1; tentatively, D is TRBD1 (6 bases). Deletions cut 2 bases from V and 9 bases from J, with 11 bases between. Germline values: CDR1 SNHLY, CDR2 FYNNEI. CDR3 size: 13 residues. CDR3 nucleotides: TGTGCCAGCAGTGAAAACAGGGTGGGTGAGCAGTTCTTC. Protein sequence: CASSENRVGEQFF. The whole variable domain, filled in from reference TRBV2 and TRBJ2-1, reads EPEVTQTPSHQVTQMGQEVILRCVPISNHLYFYWYRQILGQKVEFLVSFYNNEISEKSEIFDDQFSVERPDGSNFTLKIRSTKLEDSAMYFCASSENRVGEQFFGPGTRLTVL.